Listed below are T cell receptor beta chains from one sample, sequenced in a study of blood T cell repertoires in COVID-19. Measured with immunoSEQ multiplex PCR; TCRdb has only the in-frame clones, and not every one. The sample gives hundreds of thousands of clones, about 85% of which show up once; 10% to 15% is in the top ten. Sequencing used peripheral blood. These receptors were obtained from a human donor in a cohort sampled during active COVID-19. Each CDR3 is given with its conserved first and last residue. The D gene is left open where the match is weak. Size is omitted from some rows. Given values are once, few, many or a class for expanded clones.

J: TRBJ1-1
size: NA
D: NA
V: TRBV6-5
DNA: TGTGCCAGCAGTTACGGACTCTTGAACACTGAAGCTTTCTTT
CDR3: CASSYGLLNTEAFF

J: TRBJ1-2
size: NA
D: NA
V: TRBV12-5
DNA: TGTGCTAGTGGTTTGTCTGACAGAGGCTACACCTTC
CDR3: CASGLSDRGYTF

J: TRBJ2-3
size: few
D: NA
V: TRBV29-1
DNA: TGCAGCGTCAACACACAGGGCACAGATACGCAGTATTTT
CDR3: CSVNTQGTDTQYF

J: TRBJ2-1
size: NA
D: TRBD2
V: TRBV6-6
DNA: TGTGCCAGCAGTTACGGCGGGAGGGCGGACAATGAGCAGTTCTTC
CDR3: CASSYGGRADNEQFF

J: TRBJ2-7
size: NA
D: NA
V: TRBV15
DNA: TGTGCCACCAGCAGAGGAATAGACGAGCAGTACTTC
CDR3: CATSRGIDEQYF

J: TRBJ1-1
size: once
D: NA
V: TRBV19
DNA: TGTGCCAGTAATCTTCGGGGGGACACTGAAGCTTTCTTT
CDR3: CASNLRGDTEAFF

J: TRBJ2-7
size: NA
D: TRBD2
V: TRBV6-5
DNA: TGTGCCAGCAGCCCCAGGACTAGCGGCTACGAGCAGTACTTC
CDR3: CASSPRTSGYEQYF

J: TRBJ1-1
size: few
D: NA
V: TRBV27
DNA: TGTGCCAGCAGTTTGCGGGGGAGCACTGAAGCTTTCTTT
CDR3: CASSLRGSTEAFF

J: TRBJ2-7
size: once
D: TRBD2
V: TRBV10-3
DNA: TGTGCCATCAGTGCAGCGGGAGGGGCCCTCTACGAGCAGTACTTC
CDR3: CAISAAGGALYEQYF

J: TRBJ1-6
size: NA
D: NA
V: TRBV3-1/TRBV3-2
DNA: TGTGCCAGCAGCCGCACAAATTCACCCCTCCACTTT
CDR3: CASSRTNSPLHF

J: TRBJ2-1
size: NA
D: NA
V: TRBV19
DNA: TGTGCCAGTAGTAGAGACGGGGCCTACAATGAGCAGTTCTTC
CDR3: CASSRDGAYNEQFF

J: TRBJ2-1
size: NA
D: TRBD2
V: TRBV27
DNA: TGTGCCAGCAGTGCCTGGACTAGCGGGAACAATGAGCAGTTCTTC
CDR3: CASSAWTSGNNEQFF

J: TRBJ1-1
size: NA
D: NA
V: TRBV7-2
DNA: TGTGCCAGCAGCCCTAATAGGAGGAACACTGAAGCTTTCTTT
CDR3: CASSPNRRNTEAFF

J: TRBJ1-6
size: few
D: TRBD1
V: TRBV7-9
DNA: TGTGCCAGCAGCTTAGTGGGACAGGGTAATTCACCCCTCCACTTT
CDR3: CASSLVGQGNSPLHF

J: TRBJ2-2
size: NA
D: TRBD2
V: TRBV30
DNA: TGTGCCTGGAGTAGCGGGGCTTACACCGGGGAGCTGTTTTTT
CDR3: CAWSSGAYTGELFF

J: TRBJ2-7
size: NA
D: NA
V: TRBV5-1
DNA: TGCGCCAGCAGCATGGACAACTCCTACGAGCAGTACTTC
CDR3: CASSMDNSYEQYF

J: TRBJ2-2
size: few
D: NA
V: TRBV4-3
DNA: TGCGCCAGCAGCCAAGAGAACGATCGGGGAACCGGGGAGCTGTTTTTT
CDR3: CASSQENDRGTGELFF

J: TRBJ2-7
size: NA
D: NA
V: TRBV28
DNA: TGTGCCAGCAGTTTATCAGGGCCCTACGAGCAGTACTTC
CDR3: CASSLSGPYEQYF

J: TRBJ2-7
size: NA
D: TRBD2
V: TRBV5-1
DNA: TGCGCCAGCAGCTTCGACGGGACTAGCGGCTACGAGCAGTACTTC
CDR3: CASSFDGTSGYEQYF

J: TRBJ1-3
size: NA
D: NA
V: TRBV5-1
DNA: TGCGCCAGCAGCTTGGTAGACTCTGGAAACACCATATATTTT
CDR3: CASSLVDSGNTIYF

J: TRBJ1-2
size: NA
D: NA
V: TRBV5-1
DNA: TGCGCCAGCAGCTTGGGTGGGGGGTTCGACTATGGCTACACCTTC
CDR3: CASSLGGGFDYGYTF

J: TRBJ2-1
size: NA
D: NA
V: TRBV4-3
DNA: TGCGCCAGCAGCCAAGTCCGGGGGTACAATGAGCAGTTCTTC
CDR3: CASSQVRGYNEQFF

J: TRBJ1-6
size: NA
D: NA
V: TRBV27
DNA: TGTGCCAGCAGTTTATCGCGGAGGCGGTCACCCCTCCACTTT
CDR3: CASSLSRRRSPLHF

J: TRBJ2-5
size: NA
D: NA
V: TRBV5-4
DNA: TGTGCCTACGTGGTAGGTCCTCTGAAAACAGGAAAGACCCAGTACTTC
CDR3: CAYVVGPLKTGKTQYF

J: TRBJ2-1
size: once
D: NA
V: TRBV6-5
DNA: TGTGCCACCGCGGGTACCTCCTACAATGAGCAGTTCTTC
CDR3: CATAGTSYNEQFF

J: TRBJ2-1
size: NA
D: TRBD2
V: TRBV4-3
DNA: TGCGCCAGCAGCCAAGATATGGGACTAGCGCGCAATGAGCAGTTCTTC
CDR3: CASSQDMGLARNEQFF

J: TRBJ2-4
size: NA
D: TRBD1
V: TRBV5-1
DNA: TGCGCCAGCAGCTTCGGACAGGGGCTGGCCAAAAACATTCAGTACTTC
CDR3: CASSFGQGLAKNIQYF

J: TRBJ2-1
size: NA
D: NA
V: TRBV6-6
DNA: TGTGCCAGCAGTACCGAGGGGGTGCAGTTCTTC
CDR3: CASSTEGVQFF

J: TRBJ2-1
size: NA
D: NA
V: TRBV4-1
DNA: TGCGCCAGCAGCCCACAGGGCCGGCGGAGGTACAATGAGCAGTTCTTC
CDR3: CASSPQGRRRYNEQFF

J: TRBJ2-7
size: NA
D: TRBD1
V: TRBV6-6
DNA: TGTGCCAGCAGTGAGGACAGGGCAGTACACGAGCAGTACTTC
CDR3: CASSEDRAVHEQYF